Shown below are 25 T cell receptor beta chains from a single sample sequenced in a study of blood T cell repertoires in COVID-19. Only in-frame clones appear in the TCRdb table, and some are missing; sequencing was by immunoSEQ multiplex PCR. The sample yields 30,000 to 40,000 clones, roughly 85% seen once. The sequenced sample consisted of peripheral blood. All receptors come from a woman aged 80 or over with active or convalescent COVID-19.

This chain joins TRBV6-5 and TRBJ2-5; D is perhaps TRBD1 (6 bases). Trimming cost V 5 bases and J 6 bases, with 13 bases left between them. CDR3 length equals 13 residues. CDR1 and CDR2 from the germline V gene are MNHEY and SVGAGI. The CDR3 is CASSLTGKQTQYF. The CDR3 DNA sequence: TGTGCCAGCAGTCTAACAGGGAAACAGACCCAGTACTTC.

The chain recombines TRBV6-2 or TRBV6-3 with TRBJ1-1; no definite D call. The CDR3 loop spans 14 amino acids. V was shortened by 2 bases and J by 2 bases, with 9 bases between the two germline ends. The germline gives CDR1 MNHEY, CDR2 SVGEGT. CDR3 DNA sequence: TGTGCCAGCAGTTACAATCGGAGAAACACTGAAGCTTTCTTT. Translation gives CASSYNRRNTEAFF.

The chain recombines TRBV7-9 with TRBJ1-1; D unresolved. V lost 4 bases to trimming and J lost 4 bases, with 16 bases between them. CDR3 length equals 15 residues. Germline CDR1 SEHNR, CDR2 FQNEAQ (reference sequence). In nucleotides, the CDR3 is TGTGCCAGCAGCTACCGATACCGGGAGCGCACTGAAGCTTTCTTT. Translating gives CASSYRYRERTEAFF.

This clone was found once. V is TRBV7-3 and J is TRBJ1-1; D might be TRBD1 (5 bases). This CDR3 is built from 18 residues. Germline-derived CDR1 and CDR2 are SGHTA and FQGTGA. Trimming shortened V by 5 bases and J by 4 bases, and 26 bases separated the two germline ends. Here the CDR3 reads CASSRSSSSDIISTEAFF. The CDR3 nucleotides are TGTGCCAGCAGCCGATCTTCCTCATCGGACATAATTAGCACTGAAGCTTTCTTT. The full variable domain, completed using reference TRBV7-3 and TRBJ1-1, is GAGVSQTPSNKVTEKGKYVELRCDPISGHTALYWYRQSLGQGPEFLIYFQGTGAADDSGLPNDRFFAVRPEGSVSTLKIQRTERGDSAVYLCASSRSSSSDIISTEAFFGQGTRLTVV.

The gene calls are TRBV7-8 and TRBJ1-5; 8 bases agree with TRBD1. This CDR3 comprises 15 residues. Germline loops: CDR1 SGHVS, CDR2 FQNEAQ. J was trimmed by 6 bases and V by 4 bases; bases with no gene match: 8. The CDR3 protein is CASSSRTGRTQPQHF. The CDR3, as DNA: TGTGCCAGCAGCTCCCGGACAGGGCGGACTCAGCCCCAGCATTTT.

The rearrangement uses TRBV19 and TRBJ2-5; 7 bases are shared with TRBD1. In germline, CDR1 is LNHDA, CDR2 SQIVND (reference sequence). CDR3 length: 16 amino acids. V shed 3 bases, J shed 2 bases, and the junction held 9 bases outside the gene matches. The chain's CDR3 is CASSILSGTAQETQYF. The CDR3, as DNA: TGTGCCAGTAGTATTTTATCCGGGACAGCTCAAGAGACCCAGTACTTC.

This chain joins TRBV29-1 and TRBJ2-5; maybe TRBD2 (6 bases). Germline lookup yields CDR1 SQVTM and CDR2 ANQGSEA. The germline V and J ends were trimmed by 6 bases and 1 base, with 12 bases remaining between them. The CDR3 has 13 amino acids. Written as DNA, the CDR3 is TGCAGCGTAACGCGGGATGCCCAAGAGACCCAGTACTTC. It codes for CSVTRDAQETQYF.

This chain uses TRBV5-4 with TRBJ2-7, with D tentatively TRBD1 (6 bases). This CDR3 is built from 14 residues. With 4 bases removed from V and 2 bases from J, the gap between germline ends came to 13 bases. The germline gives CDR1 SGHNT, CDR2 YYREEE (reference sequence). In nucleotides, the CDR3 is TGTGCCAGCAGCCCAGGGGTAGGGGCCTACGAGCAGTACTTC. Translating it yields CASSPGVGAYEQYF.

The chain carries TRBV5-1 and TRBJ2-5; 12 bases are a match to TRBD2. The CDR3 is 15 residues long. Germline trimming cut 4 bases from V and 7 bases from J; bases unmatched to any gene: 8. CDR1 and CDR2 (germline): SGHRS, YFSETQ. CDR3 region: CASSPRTSGAGTQYF. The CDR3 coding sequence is TGCGCCAGCAGCCCGAGGACTAGCGGGGCGGGGACCCAGTACTTC.

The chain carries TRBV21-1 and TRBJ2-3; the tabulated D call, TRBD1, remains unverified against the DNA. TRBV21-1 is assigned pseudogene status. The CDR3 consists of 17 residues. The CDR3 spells CASSRTGEMLNSDTQYF. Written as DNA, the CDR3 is TGTGCCAGCAGCAGGACAGGGGAGATGTTAAATTCAGATACGCAGTATTTT.

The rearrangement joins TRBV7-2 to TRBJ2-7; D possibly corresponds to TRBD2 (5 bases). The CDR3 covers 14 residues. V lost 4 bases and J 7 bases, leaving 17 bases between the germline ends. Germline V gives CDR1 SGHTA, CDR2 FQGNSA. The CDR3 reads CASSSTDQTGEQYF. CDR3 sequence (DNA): TGTGCCAGCAGCTCTACGGACCAAACGGGGGAGCAGTACTTC.

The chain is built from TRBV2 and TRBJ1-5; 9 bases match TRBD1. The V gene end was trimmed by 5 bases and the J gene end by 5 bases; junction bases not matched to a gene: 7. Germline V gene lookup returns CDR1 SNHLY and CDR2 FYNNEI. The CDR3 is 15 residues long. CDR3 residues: CASSLWGQGHQPQHF. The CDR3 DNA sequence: TGTGCCAGCAGTCTATGGGGACAGGGACATCAGCCCCAGCATTTT.

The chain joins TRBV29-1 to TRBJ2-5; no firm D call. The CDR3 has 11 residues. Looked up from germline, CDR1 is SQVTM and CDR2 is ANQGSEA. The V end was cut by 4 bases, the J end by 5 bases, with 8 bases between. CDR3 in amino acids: CSVGWAETQYF. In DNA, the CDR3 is TGCAGCGTTGGGTGGGCGGAGACCCAGTACTTC.

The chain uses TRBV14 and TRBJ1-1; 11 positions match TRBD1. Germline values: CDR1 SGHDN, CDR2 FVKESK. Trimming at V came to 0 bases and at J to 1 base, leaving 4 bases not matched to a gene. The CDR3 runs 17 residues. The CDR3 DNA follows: TGTGCCAGCAGCCAAGACTGGACAGGGGGCTGGAACACTGAAGCTTTCTTT. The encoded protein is CASSQDWTGGWNTEAFF.

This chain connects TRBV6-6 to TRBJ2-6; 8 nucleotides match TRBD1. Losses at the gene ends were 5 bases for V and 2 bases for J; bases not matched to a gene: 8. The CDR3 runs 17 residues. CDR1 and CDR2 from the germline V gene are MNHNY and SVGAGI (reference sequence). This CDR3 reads CASSPSRGPTGANVLTF. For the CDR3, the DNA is TGTGCCAGCAGTCCTTCCAGGGGGCCGACTGGGGCCAACGTCCTGACTTTC.

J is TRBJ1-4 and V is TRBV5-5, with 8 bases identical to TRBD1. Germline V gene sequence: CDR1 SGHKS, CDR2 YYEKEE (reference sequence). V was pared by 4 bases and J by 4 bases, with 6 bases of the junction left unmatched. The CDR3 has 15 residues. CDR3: CASSPGTGSNEKLFF. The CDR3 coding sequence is TGTGCCAGCAGCCCCGGGACAGGAAGTAATGAAAAACTGTTTTTT. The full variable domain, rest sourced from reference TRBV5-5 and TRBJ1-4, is DAGVTQSPTHLIKTRGQQVTLRCSPISGHKSVSWYQQVLGQGPQFIFQYYEKEERGRGNFPDRFSARQFPNYSSELNVNALLLGDSALYLCASSPGTGSNEKLFFGSGTQLSVL.

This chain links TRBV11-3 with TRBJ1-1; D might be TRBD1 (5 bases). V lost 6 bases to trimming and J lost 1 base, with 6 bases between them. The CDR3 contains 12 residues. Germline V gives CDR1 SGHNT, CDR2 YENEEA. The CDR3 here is CASSRGNTEAFF. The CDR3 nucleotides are TGTGCCAGCAGTAGGGGGAACACTGAAGCTTTCTTT.

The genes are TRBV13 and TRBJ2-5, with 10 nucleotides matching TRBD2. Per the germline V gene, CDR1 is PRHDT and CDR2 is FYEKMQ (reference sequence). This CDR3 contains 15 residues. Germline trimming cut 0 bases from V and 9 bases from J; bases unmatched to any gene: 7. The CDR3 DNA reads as TGTGCCAGCAGCTTAGGCTATGGGACTAGCGTCGCCCAGTACTTC. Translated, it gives CASSLGYGTSVAQYF.

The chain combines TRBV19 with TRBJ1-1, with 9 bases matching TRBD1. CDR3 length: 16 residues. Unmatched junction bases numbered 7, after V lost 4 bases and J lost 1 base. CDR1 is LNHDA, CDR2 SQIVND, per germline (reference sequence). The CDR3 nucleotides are TGTGCCAGTAGTAGACCGACAGGGGGAAGGAACACTGAAGCTTTCTTT. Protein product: CASSRPTGGRNTEAFF.

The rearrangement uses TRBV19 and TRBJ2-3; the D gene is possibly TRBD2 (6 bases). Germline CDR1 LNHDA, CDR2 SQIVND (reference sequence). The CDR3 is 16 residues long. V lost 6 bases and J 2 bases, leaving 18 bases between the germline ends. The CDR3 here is CASSPGLPRNTDTQYF. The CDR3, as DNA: TGTGCCAGTAGCCCAGGACTACCTCGGAACACAGATACGCAGTATTTT.

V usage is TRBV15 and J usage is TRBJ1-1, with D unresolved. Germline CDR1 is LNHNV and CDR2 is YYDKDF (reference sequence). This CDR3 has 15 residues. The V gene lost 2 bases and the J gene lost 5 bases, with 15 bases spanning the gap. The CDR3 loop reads CATSRSGSPRTEAFF. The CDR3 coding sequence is TGTGCCACCAGCAGATCGGGGTCTCCCAGGACTGAAGCTTTCTTT.

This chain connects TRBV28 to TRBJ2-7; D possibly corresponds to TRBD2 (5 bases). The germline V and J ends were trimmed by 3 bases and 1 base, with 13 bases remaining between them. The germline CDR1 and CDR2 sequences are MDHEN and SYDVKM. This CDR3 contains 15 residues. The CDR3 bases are TGTGCCAGCAGTTTGGGAGCAAAGGCATCCTACGAGCAGTACTTC. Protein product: CASSLGAKASYEQYF.

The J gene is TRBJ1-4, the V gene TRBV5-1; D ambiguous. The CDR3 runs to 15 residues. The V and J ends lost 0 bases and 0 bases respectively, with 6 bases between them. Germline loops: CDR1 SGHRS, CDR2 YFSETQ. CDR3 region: CASSLDSSTNEKLFF. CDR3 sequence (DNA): TGCGCCAGCAGCTTGGACAGTTCAACTAATGAAAAACTGTTTTTT.

In nucleotides, the CDR3 is TGTGCCAGCAGACTGAAATGTGTCGGTGAAAAACTGTTTTTT. Protein sequence: CASRLKCVGEKLFF. The V and J genes are TRBV9 and TRBJ1-4; the D is unclear. The CDR3 has 14 residues. Trimming took off 5 bases at V and 7 bases at J, with 15 bases between the two ends. Germline V gives CDR1 SGDLS, CDR2 YYNGEE.

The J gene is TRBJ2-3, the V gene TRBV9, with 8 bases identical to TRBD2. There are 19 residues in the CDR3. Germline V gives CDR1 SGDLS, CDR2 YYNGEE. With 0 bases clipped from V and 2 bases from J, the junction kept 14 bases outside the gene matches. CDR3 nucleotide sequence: TGTGCCAGCAGCGTAGCCCGGGGGCGGGGGGCACAAAACACAGATACGCAGTATTTT. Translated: CASSVARGRGAQNTDTQYF.